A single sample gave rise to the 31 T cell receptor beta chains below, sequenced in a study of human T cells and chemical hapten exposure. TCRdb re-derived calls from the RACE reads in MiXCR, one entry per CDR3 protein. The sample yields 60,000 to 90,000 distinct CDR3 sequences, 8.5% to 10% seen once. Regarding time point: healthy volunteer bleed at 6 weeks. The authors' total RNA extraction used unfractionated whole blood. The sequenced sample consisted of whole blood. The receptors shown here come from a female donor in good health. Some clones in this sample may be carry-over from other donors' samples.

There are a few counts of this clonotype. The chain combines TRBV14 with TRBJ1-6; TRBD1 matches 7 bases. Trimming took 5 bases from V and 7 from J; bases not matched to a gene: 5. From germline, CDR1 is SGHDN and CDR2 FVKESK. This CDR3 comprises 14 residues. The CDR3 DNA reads TGTGCCAGCAGCGGCGGGACAGCGAATTCACCCCTCCACTTT. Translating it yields CASSGGTANSPLHF.

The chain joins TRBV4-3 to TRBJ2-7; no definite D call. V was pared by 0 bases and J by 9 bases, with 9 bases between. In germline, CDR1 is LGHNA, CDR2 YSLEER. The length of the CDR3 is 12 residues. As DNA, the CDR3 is TGCGCCAGCAGCCAAGATCGGGCGTCGCAGTACTTC. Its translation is CASSQDRASQYF.

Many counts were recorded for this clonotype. The CDR3 reads CASSTRRSSPYNEQFF. CDR3 nucleotides: TGTGCCAGTAGTACCCGCAGAAGCAGCCCCTACAATGAGCAGTTCTTC. This rearrangement joins TRBV19 to TRBJ2-1; D ambiguous. Trimming took off 4 bases at V and 2 bases at J, with 15 bases between the two ends. The V gene's germline CDR1 is LNHDA and CDR2 SQIVND (reference sequence). The CDR3 covers 16 residues.

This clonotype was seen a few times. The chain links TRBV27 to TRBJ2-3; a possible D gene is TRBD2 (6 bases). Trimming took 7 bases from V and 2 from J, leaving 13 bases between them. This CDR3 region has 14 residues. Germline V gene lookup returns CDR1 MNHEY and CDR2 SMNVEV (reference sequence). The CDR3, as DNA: TGTGCCAGCACGAGACTAGGCGTCACAGATACGCAGTATTTT. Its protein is CASTRLGVTDTQYF.

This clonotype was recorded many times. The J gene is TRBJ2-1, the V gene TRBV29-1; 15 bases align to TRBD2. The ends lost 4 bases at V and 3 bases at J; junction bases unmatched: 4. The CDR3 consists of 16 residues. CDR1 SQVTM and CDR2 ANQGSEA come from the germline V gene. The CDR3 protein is CSVGTSGGAFYNEQFF. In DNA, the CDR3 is TGCAGCGTTGGGACTAGCGGGGGGGCTTTCTACAATGAGCAGTTCTTC.

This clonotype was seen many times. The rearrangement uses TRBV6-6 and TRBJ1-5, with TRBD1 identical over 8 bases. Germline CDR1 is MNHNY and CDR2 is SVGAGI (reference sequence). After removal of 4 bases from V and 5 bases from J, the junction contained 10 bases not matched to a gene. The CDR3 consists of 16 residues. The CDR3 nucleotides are TGTGCCAGCAGTTTGAACAGGGGGTTGGGGGATCAGCCCCAGCATTTT. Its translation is CASSLNRGLGDQPQHF.

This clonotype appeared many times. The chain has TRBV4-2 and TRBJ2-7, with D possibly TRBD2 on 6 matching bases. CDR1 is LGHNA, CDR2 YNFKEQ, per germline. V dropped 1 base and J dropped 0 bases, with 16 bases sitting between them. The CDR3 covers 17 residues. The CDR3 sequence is CASSQAHTSSSSYEQYF. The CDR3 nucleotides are TGTGCCAGCAGCCAAGCCCACACTAGCTCAAGCTCCTACGAGCAGTACTTC.

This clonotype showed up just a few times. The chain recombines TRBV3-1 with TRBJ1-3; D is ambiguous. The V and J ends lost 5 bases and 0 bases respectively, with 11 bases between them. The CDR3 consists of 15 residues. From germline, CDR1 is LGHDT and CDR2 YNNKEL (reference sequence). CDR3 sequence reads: CASSTGLLSGNTIYF. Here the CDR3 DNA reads TGTGCCAGCAGCACCGGTCTACTCTCTGGAAACACCATATATTTT.

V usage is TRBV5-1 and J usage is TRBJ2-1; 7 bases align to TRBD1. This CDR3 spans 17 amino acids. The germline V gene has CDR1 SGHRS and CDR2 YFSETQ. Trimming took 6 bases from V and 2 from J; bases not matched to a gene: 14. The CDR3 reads CASTSGEGGTAYNEQFF. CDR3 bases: TGCGCCAGCACCTCCGGGGAAGGTGGGACAGCCTACAATGAGCAGTTCTTC.

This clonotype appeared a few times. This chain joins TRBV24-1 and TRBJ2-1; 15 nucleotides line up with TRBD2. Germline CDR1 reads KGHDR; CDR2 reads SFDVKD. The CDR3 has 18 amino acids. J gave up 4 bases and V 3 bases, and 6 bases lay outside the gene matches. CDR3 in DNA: TGTGCCACCAGTGATGGGACTAGCGGGGGGCCTCCATACAATGAGCAGTTCTTC. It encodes CATSDGTSGGPPYNEQFF.

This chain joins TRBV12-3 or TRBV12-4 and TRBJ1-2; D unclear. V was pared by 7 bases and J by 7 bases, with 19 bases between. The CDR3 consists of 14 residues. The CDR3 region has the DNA TGTGCCAGCACCCCCCAACCAGAATTGACTGGCTACACCTTC. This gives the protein CASTPQPELTGYTF.

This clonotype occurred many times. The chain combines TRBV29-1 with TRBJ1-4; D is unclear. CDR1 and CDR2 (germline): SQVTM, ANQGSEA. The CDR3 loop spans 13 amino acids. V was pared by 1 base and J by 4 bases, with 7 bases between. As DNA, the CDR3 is TGCAGCGTTGAAGGAGAAATTAATGAAAAACTGTTTTTT. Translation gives CSVEGEINEKLFF.

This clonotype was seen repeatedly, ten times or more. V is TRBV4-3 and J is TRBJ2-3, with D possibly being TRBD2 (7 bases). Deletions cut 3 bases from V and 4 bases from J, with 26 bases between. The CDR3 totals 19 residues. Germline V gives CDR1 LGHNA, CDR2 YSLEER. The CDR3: CASSHNAVGGARIADTQYF. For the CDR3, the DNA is TGCGCCAGCAGCCATAACGCCGTGGGGGGGGCCCGGATTGCAGATACGCAGTATTTT.

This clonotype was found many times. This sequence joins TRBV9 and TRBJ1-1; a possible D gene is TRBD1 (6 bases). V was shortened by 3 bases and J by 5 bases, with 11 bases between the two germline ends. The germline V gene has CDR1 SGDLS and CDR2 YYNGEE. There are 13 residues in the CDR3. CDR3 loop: CASSEDRETEAFF. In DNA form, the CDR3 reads TGTGCCAGCAGCGAGGACAGAGAGACTGAAGCTTTCTTT.

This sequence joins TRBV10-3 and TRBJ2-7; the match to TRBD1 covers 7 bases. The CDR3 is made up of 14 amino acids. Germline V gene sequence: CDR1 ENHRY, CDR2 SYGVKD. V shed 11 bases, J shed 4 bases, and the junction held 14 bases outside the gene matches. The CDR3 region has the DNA TGTGCCGTCCGGGACAGCCCACGGGGTTACGAGCAGTACTTC. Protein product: CAVRDSPRGYEQYF.

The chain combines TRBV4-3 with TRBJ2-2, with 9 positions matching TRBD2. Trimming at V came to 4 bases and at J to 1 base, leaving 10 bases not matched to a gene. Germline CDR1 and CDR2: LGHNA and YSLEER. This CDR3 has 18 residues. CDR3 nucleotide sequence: TGCGCCAGCAGCCCCCCCCAGCGGGGGGACCAGAACACCGGGGAGCTGTTTTTT. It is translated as CASSPPQRGDQNTGELFF.

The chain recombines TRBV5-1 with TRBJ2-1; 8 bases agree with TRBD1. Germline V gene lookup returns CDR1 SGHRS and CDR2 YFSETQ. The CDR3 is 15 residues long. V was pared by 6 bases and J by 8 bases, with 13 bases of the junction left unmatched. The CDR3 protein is CASTSWTGMNDEQFF. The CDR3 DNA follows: TGCGCCAGCACATCCTGGACAGGGATGAACGATGAGCAGTTCTTC.

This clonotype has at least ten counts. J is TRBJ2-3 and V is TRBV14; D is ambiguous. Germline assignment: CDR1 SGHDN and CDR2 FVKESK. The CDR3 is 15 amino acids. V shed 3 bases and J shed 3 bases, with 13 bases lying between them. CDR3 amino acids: CASSQGRFSTDTQYF. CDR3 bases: TGTGCCAGCAGCCAGGGTCGTTTTTCGACAGATACGCAGTATTTT. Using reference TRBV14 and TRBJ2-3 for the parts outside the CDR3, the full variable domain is EAGVTQFPSHSVIEKGQTVTLRCDPISGHDNLYWYRRVMGKEIKFLLHFVKESKQDESGMPNNRFLAERTGGTYSTLKVQPAELEDSGVYFCASSQGRFSTDTQYFGPGTRLTVL.

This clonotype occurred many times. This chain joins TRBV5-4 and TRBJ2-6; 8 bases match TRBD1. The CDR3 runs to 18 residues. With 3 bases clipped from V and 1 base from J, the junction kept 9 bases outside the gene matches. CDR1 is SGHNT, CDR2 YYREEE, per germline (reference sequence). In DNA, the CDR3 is TGTGCCAGCAGCTCCGGACAGGACAGGGCTTCTGGGGCCAACGTCCTGACTTTC. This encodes CASSSGQDRASGANVLTF.

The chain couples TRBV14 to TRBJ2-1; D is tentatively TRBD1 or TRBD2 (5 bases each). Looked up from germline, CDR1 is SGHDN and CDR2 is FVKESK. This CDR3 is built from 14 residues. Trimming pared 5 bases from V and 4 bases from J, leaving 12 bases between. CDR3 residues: CASSSRDHYNEQFF. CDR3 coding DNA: TGTGCCAGCAGCTCCCGGGACCATTACAATGAGCAGTTCTTC.

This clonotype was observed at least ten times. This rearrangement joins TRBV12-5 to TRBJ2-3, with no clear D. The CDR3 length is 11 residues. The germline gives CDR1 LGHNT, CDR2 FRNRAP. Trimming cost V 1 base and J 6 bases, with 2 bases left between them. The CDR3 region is CASGLADTQYF. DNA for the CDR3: TGTGCTAGTGGTTTGGCTGATACGCAGTATTTT.

The DNA for the CDR3 is TGTGCCAGCAGTGAGACTAGCGGGGGAGCCCGGGGAGTGTACGAGCAGTACTTC. Translation: CASSETSGGARGVYEQYF. The V and J genes are TRBV25-1 and TRBJ2-7, with 12 bases matching TRBD2. J gave up 4 bases and V 3 bases, and 13 bases lay outside the gene matches. The CDR3 is 18 residues long. CDR1 and CDR2 from the germline V gene are MGHDK and SYGVNS.

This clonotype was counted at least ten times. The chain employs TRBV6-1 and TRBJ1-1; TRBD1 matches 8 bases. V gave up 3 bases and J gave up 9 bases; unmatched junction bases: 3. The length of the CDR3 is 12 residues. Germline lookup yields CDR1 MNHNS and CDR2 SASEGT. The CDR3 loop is CASSERTGKAFF. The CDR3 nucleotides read TGTGCCAGCAGTGAGCGGACAGGGAAAGCTTTCTTT.

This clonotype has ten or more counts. The CDR3 bases are TGTGCCAGCAGCCCGCCCGGAGGCGGCGATCAGCCCCAGCATTTT. Its protein is CASSPPGGGDQPQHF. The chain uses TRBV5-5 and TRBJ1-5; D is unresolved. This CDR3 has 15 amino acids. V was clipped by 4 bases and J by 5 bases, with 16 bases between them. CDR1 is SGHKS and CDR2 is YYEKEE in the germline V gene (reference sequence).

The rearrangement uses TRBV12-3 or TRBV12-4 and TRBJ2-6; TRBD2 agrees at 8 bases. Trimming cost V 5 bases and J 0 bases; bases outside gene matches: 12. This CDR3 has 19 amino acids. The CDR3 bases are TGTGCCAGCAGTGAAGATATGGAGCTAGCGGGCTCTGGGGCCAACGTCCTGACTTTC. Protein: CASSEDMELAGSGANVLTF.

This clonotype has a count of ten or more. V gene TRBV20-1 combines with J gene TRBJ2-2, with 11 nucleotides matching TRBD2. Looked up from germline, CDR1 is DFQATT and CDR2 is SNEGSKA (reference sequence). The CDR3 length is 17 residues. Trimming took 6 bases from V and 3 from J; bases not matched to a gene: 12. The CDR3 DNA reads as TGCAGTGCGGCGTCGGCTAGCGGGGGGCCCCACACCGGGGAGCTGTTTTTT. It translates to CSAASASGGPHTGELFF.

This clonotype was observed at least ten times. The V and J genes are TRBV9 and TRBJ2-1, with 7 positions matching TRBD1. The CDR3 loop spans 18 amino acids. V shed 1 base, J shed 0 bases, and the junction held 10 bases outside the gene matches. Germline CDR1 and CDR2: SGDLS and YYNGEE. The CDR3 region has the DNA TGTGCCAGCAGCGTAAAGGGGGCCTTCCCCCGCTCCTACAATGAGCAGTTCTTC. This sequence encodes CASSVKGAFPRSYNEQFF.

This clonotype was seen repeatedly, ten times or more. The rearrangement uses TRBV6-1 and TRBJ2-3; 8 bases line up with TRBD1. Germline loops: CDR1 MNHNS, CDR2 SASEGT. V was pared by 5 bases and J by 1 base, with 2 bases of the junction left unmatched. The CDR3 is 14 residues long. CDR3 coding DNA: TGTGCCAGCAGTCCGGGACAGGGCACAGATACGCAGTATTTT. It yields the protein CASSPGQGTDTQYF.

This CDR3 is CASRPPLVLTEAFF. CDR3 bases: TGTGCCAGCAGACCCCCCTTGGTACTGACTGAAGCTTTCTTT. The chain employs TRBV6-2 or TRBV6-3 and TRBJ1-1, with D unclear. V was trimmed by 6 bases and J by 5 bases, leaving 16 bases between them. From germline, CDR1 is MNHEY and CDR2 SVGEGT. This CDR3 region has 14 residues.

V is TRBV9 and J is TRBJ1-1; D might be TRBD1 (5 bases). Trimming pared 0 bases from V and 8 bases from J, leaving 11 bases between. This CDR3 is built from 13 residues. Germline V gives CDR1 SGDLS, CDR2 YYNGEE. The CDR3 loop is CASSVGGEVEAFF. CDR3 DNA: TGTGCCAGCAGCGTAGGGGGGGAAGTGGAAGCTTTCTTT.

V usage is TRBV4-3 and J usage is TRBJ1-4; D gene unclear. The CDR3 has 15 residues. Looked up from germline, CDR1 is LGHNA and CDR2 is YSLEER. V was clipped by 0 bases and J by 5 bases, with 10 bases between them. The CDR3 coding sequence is TGCGCCAGCAGCCAAGATCTACAGCAAAATGAAAAACTGTTTTTT. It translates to CASSQDLQQNEKLFF.